These T cell receptor beta chains were read from a single sample in a study of control samples from healthy donors and cancer patients. Assay: immunoSEQ multiplex PCR; the TCRdb copy retains only in-frame clones and omits some. The sample has about 120,000 clones, around 89% seen once. The sample was blood. These receptors were collected from a man in his forties or fifties in good health. Both conserved end residues are part of each CDR3. The order of the fields is clone size, J gene, D gene, CDR3 length, V gene, CDR3 DNA, CDR3 protein. The D gene is left open where the match is weak. The size field is filled for only some rows; it gives once, few, many or a size class.

size: -
J: TRBJ1-4
D: -
length: 15
V: TRBV4-3
DNA: TGCGCCAGCAGCCAAGGGATCAGCACAGGGGAAAAACTGTTTTTT
CDR3: CASSQGISTGEKLFF

size: -
J: TRBJ2-2
D: TRBD1
length: 17
V: TRBV6-4
DNA: TGTGCCAGCAAGGCCGGGTTCGGGACAGCGAACACCGGGGAGCTGTTTTTT
CDR3: CASKAGFGTANTGELFF

size: -
J: TRBJ2-7
D: TRBD1
length: 15
V: TRBV10-3
DNA: TGTGCCATCAGTGAGTCATGGGACAGGACTTACGAGCAGTACTTC
CDR3: CAISESWDRTYEQYF

size: -
J: TRBJ1-5
D: -
length: 13
V: TRBV3-1/TRBV3-2
DNA: TGTGCCAGCAGCGACAGACTCAATCAGCCCCAGCATTTT
CDR3: CASSDRLNQPQHF

size: -
J: TRBJ2-5
D: -
length: 13
V: TRBV5-4
DNA: TGTGCCAGCAGCTTGCCCAGCCGGGAGACCCAGTACTTC
CDR3: CASSLPSRETQYF

size: -
J: TRBJ1-2
D: TRBD1
length: 12
V: TRBV28
DNA: TGTGCCATTGAGGACAGGGGCTATGGCTACACCTTC
CDR3: CAIEDRGYGYTF

size: few
J: TRBJ2-7
D: TRBD1
length: 14
V: TRBV7-2
DNA: TGTGCCAGCAGCATGGGACAGGGAACCTACGAGCAGTACTTC
CDR3: CASSMGQGTYEQYF

size: -
J: TRBJ2-7
D: TRBD2
length: 14
V: TRBV10-3
DNA: TGTGCCATCAGTGATAGACTAGCGCCCTACGAGCAGTACTTC
CDR3: CAISDRLAPYEQYF

size: -
J: TRBJ2-7
D: TRBD1
length: 14
V: TRBV13
DNA: TGTGCCAGCGGCAGGGGGATTCGGTCCTACGAGCAGTACTTC
CDR3: CASGRGIRSYEQYF

size: -
J: TRBJ2-1
D: TRBD2
length: 15
V: TRBV19
DNA: TGTGCCAGTACCGAGACTAGCGGGGGTTACAATGAGCAGTTCTTC
CDR3: CASTETSGGYNEQFF

size: -
J: TRBJ2-7
D: TRBD1
length: 17
V: TRBV5-1
DNA: TGCGCCAGCAGCTCCAACCGGGACAGGGGTCGGTCCTACGAGCAGTACTTC
CDR3: CASSSNRDRGRSYEQYF

size: -
J: TRBJ1-3
D: -
length: 14
V: TRBV11-3
DNA: TGTGCCAGCAGCTTAGAAGGGGATGGAAACACCATATATTTT
CDR3: CASSLEGDGNTIYF

size: -
J: TRBJ1-1
D: -
length: 15
V: TRBV27
DNA: TGTGCCAGCAGCTCCTTGGGAGCAATGAACACTGAAGCTTTCTTT
CDR3: CASSSLGAMNTEAFF

size: -
J: TRBJ2-1
D: TRBD2
length: 15
V: TRBV6-2/TRBV6-3
DNA: TGTGCCAGCAGTTACGGACTAGCGGGGAGCGTTGAGCAGTTCTTC
CDR3: CASSYGLAGSVEQFF

size: -
J: TRBJ1-2
D: TRBD1
length: 17
V: TRBV3-1/TRBV3-2
DNA: TGTGCCAGCAGCCAATTACCCGGGACAGTTCGATACTATGGCTACACCTTC
CDR3: CASSQLPGTVRYYGYTF

size: -
J: TRBJ1-1
D: -
length: 15
V: TRBV11-1
DNA: TGTGCCAGCAGCTTAGGGTTGGACAGGAACACTGAAGCTTTCTTT
CDR3: CASSLGLDRNTEAFF

size: -
J: TRBJ2-1
D: -
length: 15
V: TRBV7-2
DNA: TGTGCCAGCAGCTTCACCAGCCAGGGGTACAATGAGCAGTTCTTC
CDR3: CASSFTSQGYNEQFF

size: once
J: TRBJ1-3
D: TRBD1
length: 15
V: TRBV9
DNA: TGTGCCAGCAGCGCGCAGGGGGCGAACGGAAACACCATATATTTT
CDR3: CASSAQGANGNTIYF

size: -
J: TRBJ2-1
D: -
length: 14
V: TRBV6-6
DNA: TGTGCCAGCAGTTACGACTTTACCCACAATGAGCAGTTCTTC
CDR3: CASSYDFTHNEQFF

size: once
J: TRBJ1-1
D: -
length: 13
V: TRBV15
DNA: TGTGCCACCAGCTCCTCAGGGAACACTGAAGCTTTCTTT
CDR3: CATSSSGNTEAFF

size: -
J: TRBJ1-2
D: -
length: 15
V: TRBV5-8
DNA: TGTGCCAGCAGCGTGGGACAACATTTTCTCTATGGCTACACCTTC
CDR3: CASSVGQHFLYGYTF

size: -
J: TRBJ2-7
D: TRBD1
length: 15
V: TRBV15
DNA: TGTGCCACCAGCAGAGATAGACAGGGGGCCTACGAGCAGTACTTC
CDR3: CATSRDRQGAYEQYF

size: -
J: TRBJ2-3
D: TRBD1
length: 14
V: TRBV28
DNA: TGTGCCAGCAGCACGGGACAGGGAAGGTTCACGCAGTATTTT
CDR3: CASSTGQGRFTQYF

size: -
J: TRBJ1-5
D: -
length: 13
V: TRBV5-6
DNA: TGTGCCAGCAGCCGCTATCCCGTAGGAACCCAGCATTTT
CDR3: CASSRYPVGTQHF

size: -
J: TRBJ2-5
D: TRBD2
length: 16
V: TRBV3-1/TRBV3-2
DNA: TGTGCCAGCAGCCACCCGAGACTAGCGGGGGGGGAGACCCAGTACTTC
CDR3: CASSHPRLAGGETQYF

size: -
J: TRBJ1-1
D: TRBD1
length: 15
V: TRBV24-1
DNA: TGTGCCACCAGTGATAGCGACAGGGAAAGTCCTGAAGCTTTCTTT
CDR3: CATSDSDRESPEAFF

size: few
J: TRBJ1-1
D: TRBD1
length: 13
V: TRBV5-4
DNA: TGTGCCAGCAGCGTGGGACAGGGGCTTGAAGCTTTCTTT
CDR3: CASSVGQGLEAFF